This T cell receptor (beta chain) was found in a study of blood T cells in healthy people across ages. PCR was performed a second time for about 6 to 11 cycles using a sample-barcoded 5' primer and a J-beta primer mix. TCRdb ran MiXCR on the 5' RACE reads and lists one entry per CDR3 protein. The data contain 600,000 to 800,000 distinct CDR3 sequences, 52% of them singletons. Study-wide points: With naive T cell percentage, TCR beta diversity showed a strong correlation. Naive CD4+ cell counts and diversity both ran higher in long-lived than in aged donors. With unsorted PBMCs, a conclusive comparison of naive versus antigen-experienced cells was not possible.

This CDR3 is built from 16 residues. V lost 6 bases, J lost 4 bases, and 4 bases stayed unmatched. Germline V gene lookup returns CDR1 SGHAT and CDR2 FQDESV (reference sequence). Drawing of peripheral blood yielded about 10 milliliters from each donor. Turning to this clonotype: Its antigen remains unidentified.

The sequenced sample consisted of blood. The sequence derives from a woman older than 75 in good health. The V call is TRBV11-1, the J call TRBJ2-2; 14 bases are shared with TRBD2. The CDR3 nucleotides read TGTGCCAGCAGGGGACTAGCGGGAGCGAGCACCGGGGAGCTGTTTTTT. This gives the protein CASRGLAGASTGELFF.